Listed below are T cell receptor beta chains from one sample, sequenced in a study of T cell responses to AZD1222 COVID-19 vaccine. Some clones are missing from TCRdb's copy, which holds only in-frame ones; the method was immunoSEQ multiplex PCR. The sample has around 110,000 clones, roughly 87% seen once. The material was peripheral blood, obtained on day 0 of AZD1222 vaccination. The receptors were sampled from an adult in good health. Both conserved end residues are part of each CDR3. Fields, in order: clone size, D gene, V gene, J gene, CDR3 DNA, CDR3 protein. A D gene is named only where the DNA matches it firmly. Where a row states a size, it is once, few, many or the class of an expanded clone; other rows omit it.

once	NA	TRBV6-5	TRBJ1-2	TGTGCCAGCAGTTACAGGCATACTAACTATGGCTACACCTTC	CASSYRHTNYGYTF
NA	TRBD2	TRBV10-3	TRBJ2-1	TGTGCCATCAGACTAGCGGGGGGGCCACACAATGAGCAGTTCTTC	CAIRLAGGPHNEQFF
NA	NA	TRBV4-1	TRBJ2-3	TGCGCCAGCAGCCCAAGGGCTGGGGGGCCGGGAGATACGCAGTATTTT	CASSPRAGGPGDTQYF
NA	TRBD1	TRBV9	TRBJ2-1	TGTGCCAGCAGCCCCCCGGGACAGGGTCTTGGAGGACTCTACAATGAGCAGTTCTTC	CASSPPGQGLGGLYNEQFF
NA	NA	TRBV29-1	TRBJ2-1	TGCAGCGTTGGGAGAACTATCTCCTACAATGAGCAGTTCTTC	CSVGRTISYNEQFF
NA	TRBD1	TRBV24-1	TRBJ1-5	TGTGCCACCACCACGGGACAGGTAGGCCCCAATCAGCCCCAGCATTTT	CATTTGQVGPNQPQHF
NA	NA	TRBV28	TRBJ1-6	TGTGCCAGCCGAATGACCCTACCACAGGCTAATTCACCCCTCCACTTT	CASRMTLPQANSPLHF
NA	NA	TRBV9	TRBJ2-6	TGTGCCAGCAGCGTAAATAGGGTCCAGGGTGGGGCCAACGTCCTGACTTTC	CASSVNRVQGGANVLTF
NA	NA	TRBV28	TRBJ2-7	TGTGCCAGCAGTTTAGGCCGAGCCTCCTACGAGCAGTACTTC	CASSLGRASYEQYF
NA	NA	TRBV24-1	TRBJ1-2	TGTGCCACCAGTGACCCGACGGTAAACTATGGCTACACCTTC	CATSDPTVNYGYTF
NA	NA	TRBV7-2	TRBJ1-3	TGTGCCAGCAGCTTAGAGTCCTTCTCTGGAAACACCATATATTTT	CASSLESFSGNTIYF
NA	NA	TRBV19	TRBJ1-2	TGTGCCAGTAGTATAGCCAATAACTATGGCTACACCTTC	CASSIANNYGYTF
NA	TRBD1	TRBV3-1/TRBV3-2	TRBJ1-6	TGTGCCAGCAGCTCGGGACAGACTAATTCACCCCTCCACTTT	CASSSGQTNSPLHF
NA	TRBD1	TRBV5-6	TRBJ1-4	TGTGCCAGCAGCCCGACTCCGGGACAGAGTAATGAAAAACTGTTTTTT	CASSPTPGQSNEKLFF
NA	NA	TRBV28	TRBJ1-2	TGTGCCAGCACTACGGGAGGGTCGGGGATCTATGGCTACACCTTC	CASTTGGSGIYGYTF
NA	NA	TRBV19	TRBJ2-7	TGTGCCACCTCGGGTCTGGGGGAGCAGTACTTC	CATSGLGEQYF
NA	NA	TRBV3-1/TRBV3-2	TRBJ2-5	TGTGCCAGCAGCCAAGACGGATCAATAGTGGAGACCCAGTACTTC	CASSQDGSIVETQYF
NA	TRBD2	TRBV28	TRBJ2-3	TGTGCCAGCAGTTTATTAGTAGCGGGGACCACAGATACGCAGTATTTT	CASSLLVAGTTDTQYF
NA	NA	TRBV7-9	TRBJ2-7	TGTGCCTCCTCCCCGCCGGGACCCACCTACGAGCAGTACTTC	CASSPPGPTYEQYF
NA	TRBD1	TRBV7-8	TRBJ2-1	TGTGCCAGCAGCGCTCACCTGAGGGACAGGGGATACAATGAGCAGTTCTTC	CASSAHLRDRGYNEQFF
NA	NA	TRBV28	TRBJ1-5	TGTGCCAGCACCTCTCTCGGGGGAATGAGGCAGCCCCAGCATTTT	CASTSLGGMRQPQHF
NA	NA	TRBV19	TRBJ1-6	TGTGCCAGTAGTATAGATCAGGCAGGTCAGTATAATTCACCCCTCCACTTT	CASSIDQAGQYNSPLHF
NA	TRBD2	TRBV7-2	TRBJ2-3	TGTGCCAGCAGCTTGGGTAGCGGGAGGGCCAGTTATCCAGATACGCAGTATTTT	CASSLGSGRASYPDTQYF
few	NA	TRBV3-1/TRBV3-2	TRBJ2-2	TGTGCCAGCAGCCCCCAGGGGAACGGGGAGCTGTTTTTT	CASSPQGNGELFF
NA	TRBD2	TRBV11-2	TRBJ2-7	TGTGCCAGCAGCTTAGTAGCGGGTGCGGCCTACGAGCAGTACTTC	CASSLVAGAAYEQYF
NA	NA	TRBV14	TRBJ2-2	TGTGCCAGCAGCCCGTCCTCGACCGGGGAGCTGTTTTTT	CASSPSSTGELFF
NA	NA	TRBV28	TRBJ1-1	TGTGCCAGCAACGCGCCGGGATCCGAAGCTTTCTTT	CASNAPGSEAFF
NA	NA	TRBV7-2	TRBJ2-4	TGTGCCAGCAGCTTAGCTGGTGGGGTAGCCAAAAACATTCAGTACTTC	CASSLAGGVAKNIQYF
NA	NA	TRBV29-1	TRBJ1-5	TGCAGCGTTGGACAGGGCAATCAGCCCCAGCATTTT	CSVGQGNQPQHF
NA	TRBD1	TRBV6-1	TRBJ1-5	TGTGCCAGCAGTGAAGCGCTTTTTTGGACAGGGGGCTTCTATAGCAATCAGCCCCAGCATTTT	CASSEALFWTGGFYSNQPQHF
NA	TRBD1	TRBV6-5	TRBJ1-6	TGTGCCAGCAGGGACAGGGGGGGACGTAATTCACCCCTCCACTTT	CASRDRGGRNSPLHF
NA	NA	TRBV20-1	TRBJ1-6	TGCAGTGCTAGTACCCCGGCTGAACCTCTTAATTCACCCCTCCACTTT	CSASTPAEPLNSPLHF
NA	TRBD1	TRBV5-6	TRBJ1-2	TGTGCCAGCAGTTCCGGGACAGCAAACTATGGCTACACCTTC	CASSSGTANYGYTF
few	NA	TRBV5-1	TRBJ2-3	TGCGCCAGCAGCCACCCTACTAGGATAGATACGCAGTATTTT	CASSHPTRIDTQYF
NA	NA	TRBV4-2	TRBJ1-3	TGTGCCAGCAGCCAAGGAATGGGTTCTTCTGGAAACACCATATATTTT	CASSQGMGSSGNTIYF
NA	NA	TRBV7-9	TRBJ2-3	TGTGCCAGCAGCTTAGCCTCGACCAAAAATACGCAGTATTTT	CASSLASTKNTQYF
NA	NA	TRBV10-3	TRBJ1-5	TGTGCCATCAGTGAGTCGGGGCAGGGTGATCAGCCCCAGCATTTT	CAISESGQGDQPQHF
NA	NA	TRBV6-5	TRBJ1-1	TGTGCCAGCGAGGCGGGGGGCACTGAAGCTTTCTTT	CASEAGGTEAFF
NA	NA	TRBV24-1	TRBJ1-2	TGTGCCACCAGCCAATGGGGGGACCGGGGCTACACCTTC	CATSQWGDRGYTF
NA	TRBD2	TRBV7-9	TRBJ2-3	TGTGCCAGCAGCTTCGGAGGGCGACTAGCGGTCACAGATACGCAGTATTTT	CASSFGGRLAVTDTQYF
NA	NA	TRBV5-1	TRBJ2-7	TGCGCCAGCAGCTTCCCGGACAGCTACGAGCAGTACTTC	CASSFPDSYEQYF
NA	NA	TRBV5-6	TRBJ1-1	TGTGCCAGCAGTTCGTTAGTTACTGAAGCTTTCTTT	CASSSLVTEAFF
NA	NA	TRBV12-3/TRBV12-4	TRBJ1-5	TGTGCCAGCAGCACAAACGTACAGCCCCAGCATTTT	CASSTNVQPQHF
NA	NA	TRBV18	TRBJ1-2	TGTGCCAGCTCACCGACCGGGCAGGTTGAGGGCTACACCTTC	CASSPTGQVEGYTF
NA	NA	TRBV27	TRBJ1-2	TGTGCCAGCAGTTTAGTATCCGGGTCTGGCTACACCTTC	CASSLVSGSGYTF
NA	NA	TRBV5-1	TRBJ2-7	TGCGCCAGCATTCTCCGCTACGAGCAGTACTTC	CASILRYEQYF
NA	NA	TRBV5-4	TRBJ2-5	TGTGCCAGCAGCAGGGACTACCAAGAGACCCAGTACTTC	CASSRDYQETQYF
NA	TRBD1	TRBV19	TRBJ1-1	TGTGCCAGTAGGAAAGGACAGGGTGGGGTACGGACTGAAGCTTTCTTT	CASRKGQGGVRTEAFF
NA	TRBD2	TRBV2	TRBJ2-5	TGTGCCAGCATGGGCGGGGGGCAAGAGACCCAGTACTTC	CASMGGGQETQYF
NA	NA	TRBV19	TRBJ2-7	TGTGCCAGTAGTATGGGAGTGCACGAGCAGTACTTC	CASSMGVHEQYF
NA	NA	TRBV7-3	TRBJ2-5	TGTGCCAGCAGCTTGAGCGGGTCTAGAGAGACCCAGTACTTC	CASSLSGSRETQYF
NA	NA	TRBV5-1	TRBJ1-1	TGCGCCAGCAGCATCCCAGGGGAGGGTTTTCATTCGGCTTTCTTT	CASSIPGEGFHSAFF
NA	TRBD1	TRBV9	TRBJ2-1	TGTGCCAGCAGCGTAGAGGAGACAGGGAAAAGGTATGAGCAGTTCTTC	CASSVEETGKRYEQFF